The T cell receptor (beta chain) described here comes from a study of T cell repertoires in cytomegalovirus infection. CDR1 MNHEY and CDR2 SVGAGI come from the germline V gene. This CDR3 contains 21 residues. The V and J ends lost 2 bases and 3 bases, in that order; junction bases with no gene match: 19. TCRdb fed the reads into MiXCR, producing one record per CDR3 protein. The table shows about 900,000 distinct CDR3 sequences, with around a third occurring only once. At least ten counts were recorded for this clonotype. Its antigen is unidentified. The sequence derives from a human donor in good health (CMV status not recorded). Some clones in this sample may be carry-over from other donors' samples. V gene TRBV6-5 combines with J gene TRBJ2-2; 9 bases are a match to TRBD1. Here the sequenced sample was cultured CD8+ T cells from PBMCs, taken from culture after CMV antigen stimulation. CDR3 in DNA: TGTGCCAGCAGTTACAGCTGGACAGGGGCCACGACCTTCCCCGACACCGGGGAGCTGTTTTTT. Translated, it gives CASSYSWTGATTFPDTGELFF.